The 5 T cell receptor beta chains listed next were all sequenced from one sample in a study of graft-versus-host responses after intestinal transplantation. Measured with immunoSEQ multiplex PCR; TCRdb has only the in-frame clones, and not every one. The sample includes 900 or so clones, over 85% seen only once; the top ten take 4% to 5%. The source material was PBMCs, sampled 9 days after transplant. The receptors originated from a human patient who received an intestinal transplant, so some T cells may come from the graft donor.

This clone was picked up a small number of times. This chain uses TRBV10-1 with TRBJ2-7, with TRBD2 matching 8 bases. Germline CDR1 is WNHNN and CDR2 is SYGVQD (reference sequence). V gave up 4 bases and J gave up 3 bases; unmatched junction bases: 5. The CDR3 length is 14 residues. The CDR3 bases are TGCGCCAGCAGTGGAGAAGCGGGAGACTACGAGCAGTACTTC. The encoded protein is CASSGEAGDYEQYF.

This chain links TRBV6-1 with TRBJ2-1; a possible D gene is TRBD2 (5 bases). V shed 0 bases and J shed 3 bases, with 9 bases lying between them. Germline values: CDR1 MNHNS, CDR2 SASEGT. The CDR3 is 15 amino acids. CDR3 coding DNA: TGTGCCAGCAGTGAAGCGGGAGATTACTACAATGAGCAGTTCTTC. This translates into CASSEAGDYYNEQFF.

This chain uses TRBV5-5 with TRBJ1-5, with 10 nucleotides matching TRBD1. The length of the CDR3 is 16 residues. J gave up 3 bases and V 0 bases, and 3 bases lay outside the gene matches. Germline V lookup: CDR1 SGHKS, CDR2 YYEKEE (reference sequence). CDR3 sequence: CASSLGQGAPNQPQHF. The CDR3 DNA reads TGTGCCAGCAGCTTGGGACAGGGGGCCCCCAATCAGCCCCAGCATTTT.

The chain links TRBV2 to TRBJ1-2; 11 positions agree with TRBD1. This CDR3 contains 13 residues. The V and J ends lost 7 bases and 4 bases, in that order; junction bases with no gene match: 2. Looked up from germline, CDR1 is SNHLY and CDR2 is FYNNEI. This chain's CDR3 is CASIGTGGYGYTF. In DNA, the CDR3 is TGTGCCAGCATAGGGACAGGGGGCTATGGCTACACCTTC.

V is TRBV10-2 and J is TRBJ2-4, with 9 bases aligning to TRBD2. Germline V gene data show CDR1 as WSHSY and CDR2 as SAAADI. This CDR3 is built from 17 residues. V was pared by 4 bases and J by 6 bases, with 13 bases of the junction left unmatched. CDR3 nucleotide sequence: TGCGCCAGCAGTGGAGTTTTGGCGGGGGGGCATGGAAACATTCAGTACTTC. It translates to CASSGVLAGGHGNIQYF.